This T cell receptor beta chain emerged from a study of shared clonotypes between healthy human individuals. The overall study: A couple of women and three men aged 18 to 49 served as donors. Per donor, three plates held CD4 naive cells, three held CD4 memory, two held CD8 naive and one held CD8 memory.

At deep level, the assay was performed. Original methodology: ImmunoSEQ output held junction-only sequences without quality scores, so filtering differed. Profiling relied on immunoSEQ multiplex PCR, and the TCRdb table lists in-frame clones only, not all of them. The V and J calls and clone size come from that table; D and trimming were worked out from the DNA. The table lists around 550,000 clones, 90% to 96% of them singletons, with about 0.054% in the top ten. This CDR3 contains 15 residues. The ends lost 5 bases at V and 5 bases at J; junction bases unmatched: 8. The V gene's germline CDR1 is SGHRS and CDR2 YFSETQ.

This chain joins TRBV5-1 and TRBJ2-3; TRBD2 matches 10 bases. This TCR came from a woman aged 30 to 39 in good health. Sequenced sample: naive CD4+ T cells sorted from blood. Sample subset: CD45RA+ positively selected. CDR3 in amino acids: CASRPAGGPGDTQYF. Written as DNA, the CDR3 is TGCGCCAGCAGACCAGCGGGAGGGCCGGGAGATACGCAGTATTTT.